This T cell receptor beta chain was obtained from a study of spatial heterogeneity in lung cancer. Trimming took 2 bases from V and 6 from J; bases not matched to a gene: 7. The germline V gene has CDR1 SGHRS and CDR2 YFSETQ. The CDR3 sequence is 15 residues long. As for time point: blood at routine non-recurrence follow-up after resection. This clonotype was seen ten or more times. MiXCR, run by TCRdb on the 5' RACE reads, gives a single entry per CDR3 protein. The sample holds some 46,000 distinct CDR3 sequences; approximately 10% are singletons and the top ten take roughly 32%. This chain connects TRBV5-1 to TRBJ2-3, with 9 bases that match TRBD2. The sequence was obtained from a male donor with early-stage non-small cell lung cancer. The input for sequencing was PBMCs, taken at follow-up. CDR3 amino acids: CASSLLAGAGDTQYF. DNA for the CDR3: TGCGCCAGCAGCTTATTAGCGGGAGCGGGCGATACGCAGTATTTT. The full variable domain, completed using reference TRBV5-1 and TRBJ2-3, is KAGVTQTPRYLIKTRGQQVTLSCSPISGHRSVSWYQQTPGQGLQFLFEYFSETQRNKGNFPGRFSGRQFSNSRSEMNVSTLELGDSALYLCASSLLAGAGDTQYFGPGTRLTVL.